One sample yielded the 8 T cell receptor beta chains listed below, sequenced in a study of blood T cell repertoires in COVID-19. Only in-frame clones appear in the TCRdb table, and some are missing; sequencing was by immunoSEQ multiplex PCR. The sample includes over 400,000 clones, about 89% seen only once; the top ten take around 8%. The sequenced sample consisted of peripheral blood. These receptors all come from a woman in her forties or fifties with COVID-19, enrolled during active disease.

This clone was found once. This chain links TRBV15 with TRBJ2-6; 7 bases line up with TRBD1. V trimming: 3 bases; J trimming: 6 bases; junction bases outside the gene matches: 8. The germline gives CDR1 LNHNV, CDR2 YYDKDF (reference sequence). The CDR3 sequence is 16 residues long. In DNA, the CDR3 is TGTGCCACCAGCAGTAATAAAGGGGGCTTGGCCAACGTCCTGACTTTC. Translation: CATSSNKGGLANVLTF. Complete variable domain (other parts from reference TRBV15 and TRBJ2-6): DAMVIQNPRYQVTQFGKPVTLSCSQTLNHNVMYWYQQKSSQAPKLLFHYYDKDFNNEADTPDNFQSRRPNTSFCFLDIRSPGLGDTAMYLCATSSNKGGLANVLTFGAGSRLTVL.

CDR3 nucleotides: TGTGCCAGTAGTCCGCCTGGGAGCGGGGGTTACAATGAGCAGTTCTTC. Its translation is CASSPPGSGGYNEQFF. The V and J genes are TRBV19 and TRBJ2-1, with 8 bases matching TRBD2. Germline assignment: CDR1 LNHDA and CDR2 SQIVND (reference sequence). The V and J ends lost 5 bases and 4 bases, in that order; junction bases with no gene match: 10. This CDR3 region has 16 residues.

The chain uses TRBV3-1 (or the pseudogene TRBV3-2) and TRBJ2-1, with a possible D match to TRBD2 (6 bases). Germline-derived CDR1 and CDR2 are LGHDT and YNNKEL (reference sequence). V shed 0 bases and J shed 7 bases, with 16 bases lying between them. The CDR3 runs 16 residues. DNA of the CDR3: TGTGCCAGCAGCCAAGAAAGCCCCACGGGGGTAAATGAGCAGTTCTTC. Translation gives CASSQESPTGVNEQFF.

This chain joins TRBV5-6 and TRBJ1-1, with D possibly matching TRBD1 (5 bases). V lost 2 bases, J lost 1 base, and 9 bases lay in between. The CDR3 has 14 residues. Germline CDR1 SGHDT, CDR2 YYEEEE. The CDR3 is CASSFGQGNTEAFF. The CDR3 nucleotides are TGTGCCAGCAGCTTCGGGCAGGGGAACACTGAAGCTTTCTTT. Drawing the rest from reference TRBV5-6 and TRBJ1-1, the complete variable domain is DAGVTQSPTHLIKTRGQQVTLRCSPKSGHDTVSWYQQALGQGPQFIFQYYEEEERQRGNFPDRFSGHQFPNYSSELNVNALLLGDSALYLCASSFGQGNTEAFFGQGTRLTVV.

The chain has TRBV19 and TRBJ1-2; D possibly corresponds to TRBD1 (5 bases). The CDR3 sequence is 14 residues long. Trimming left V 7 bases short and J 4 bases short, with 16 bases between. Germline CDR1 and CDR2: LNHDA and SQIVND (reference sequence). In DNA, the CDR3 is TGTGCCAGTACCCAACCGTGGGGCTTCTATGGCTACACCTTC. Its protein product is CASTQPWGFYGYTF.

The chain couples TRBV5-6 to TRBJ1-1; D may be TRBD1 (6 bases). V lost 4 bases, J lost 14 bases, and 24 bases lay in between. The CDR3 consists of 14 residues. Germline V gene sequence: CDR1 SGHDT, CDR2 YYEEEE. CDR3 sequence (DNA): TGTGCCAGCAGCCGAATGGGGACCGCAGGGGAGAGGTTCTTT. Translating it yields CASSRMGTAGERFF.

This clone was picked up one time. The chain uses TRBV13 and TRBJ1-1, with D possibly matching TRBD1 (6 bases). The CDR3 covers 13 residues. In germline, CDR1 is PRHDT, CDR2 FYEKMQ (reference sequence). V was cut by 5 bases and J by 6 bases, with 13 bases left in between. CDR3 residues: CASSLIGGPEAFF. In DNA form, the CDR3 reads TGTGCCAGCAGCCTCATCGGGGGGCCTGAAGCTTTCTTT.

The table lists this clone with a count of one. CDR3 protein: CASSLSGGNEQFF. DNA for the CDR3: TGTGCCAGCAGCTTATCCGGGGGCAATGAGCAGTTCTTC. V and J are TRBV7-2 and TRBJ2-1, with D possibly being TRBD2 (6 bases). The CDR3 is 13 residues long. V was trimmed by 2 bases and J by 6 bases, leaving 8 bases between them. Germline-derived CDR1 and CDR2 are SGHTA and FQGNSA.